This T cell receptor (beta chain) is from a study of tumor-infiltrating lymphocytes in oesophageal squamous cell carcinoma. One entry per CDR3 protein, called by TCRdb with MiXCR from the PCR reads. The sample includes around 18,000 distinct CDR3 sequences, 35% to 45% of them seen just once. Germline V gene lookup returns CDR1 SGHTA and CDR2 FQGNSA. The CDR3 loop spans 14 amino acids. The sequenced material came from esophageal tumor tissue. The sequence derives from a male donor with esophageal squamous cell carcinoma. V gene TRBV7-2 combines with J gene TRBJ2-1; D may be TRBD1 (5 bases). The DNA end is a closer match to TRBJ2-7, so the J assignment may be wrong. CDR3 DNA: TGTGCCAGCACCTCACAGGTTCAGGCCTACGAGCAGTACTTC. It encodes CASTSQVQAYEQYF.